Listed below are T cell receptor beta chains from one sample, sequenced in a study of glioma-infiltrating T cells. TCRdb re-derived calls from the multiplex PCR reads in MiXCR, one entry per CDR3 protein. Of some 85,000 distinct CDR3 sequences detected, about 25% appear once; the ten largest clones hold approximately 6.7%. Sequencing was done on a sample of glioma tissue, nonneoplastic brain tissue, or PBMCs (not recorded which). The receptors derive from a human donor with low-grade glioma or glioblastoma, undergoing nonglioma brain surgery, or in good health (not recorded which). CDR3s include the opening cysteine and the closing phenylalanine or tryptophan. D genes are given only for firm matches. Clone size is stated in some rows and not others, as once, few, many or a class when expanded.

d_call,j_call,clone_size,v_call,cdr3_length,cdr3_aa
-,TRBJ2-5,few,TRBV7-9,15,CASSRGLGEYETQYF
-,TRBJ1-5,many,TRBV19,14,CASKTQGINQPQHF
-,TRBJ1-4,many,TRBV15,15,CATSRDQATNEKLFF
-,TRBJ1-5,many,TRBV2,16,CASSGGLGYSNQPQHF
-,TRBJ2-7,few,TRBV9,12,CASSAQQGEQYF
TRBD2,TRBJ2-3,many,TRBV2,15,CASSERRGGTDTQYF
-,TRBJ1-2,many,TRBV6-1,14,CASTPWAGEGGYTF
-,TRBJ2-7,-,TRBV11-2,16,CASSLIFGSGFHEQYF
TRBD1,TRBJ1-1,many,TRBV5-1,14,CASSTDRGNAEAFF
-,TRBJ2-1,few,TRBV10-2,12,CASSETTGPQFF
TRBD2,TRBJ2-5,once,TRBV10-3,14,CAISEGGGGNEQYF
TRBD1,TRBJ2-1,many,TRBV20-1,11,CSAHRGYEQFF
-,TRBJ2-6,many,TRBV18,15,CASSRQSSGANVLTF
-,TRBJ1-5,-,TRBV16,14,CASSPRQERQPQHF
-,TRBJ2-7,many,TRBV27,14,CASSFGPGSYEQYF
-,TRBJ2-3,-,TRBV18,17,CASSPPGPRGVTDTQYF
-,TRBJ1-5,many,TRBV20-1,15,CSASRHGNSNQPQHF
-,TRBJ2-3,few,TRBV2,13,CASSEGEIDTQYF
-,TRBJ2-5,-,TRBV4-1,15,CASSLGLSGQETQYF
-,TRBJ1-6,many,TRBV14,16,CASSQARPSQGSPLHF
-,TRBJ2-1,many,TRBV12-3/TRBV12-4,13,CASSFGTSNEQFF
TRBD2,TRBJ2-7,many,TRBV27,16,CASSHRDGDYSYEQYF
-,TRBJ1-4,few,TRBV5-5,15,CASSLEEATNEKLFF
TRBD2,TRBJ2-5,-,TRBV18,14,CASSPGTTRGTQYF
-,TRBJ1-1,-,TRBV10-1,16,CASSDLGTLFNTEAFF
-,TRBJ2-7,-,TRBV7-9,14,CASSSRERSYEQYF
TRBD1,TRBJ1-1,many,TRBV2,15,CASSGPTGDDTEAFF
-,TRBJ2-7,-,TRBV19,15,CASSPDRVLPYEQYF
TRBD2,TRBJ2-1,-,TRBV19,15,CASSPTSGSRHEQFF
-,TRBJ1-6,many,TRBV27,17,CASSFRDPSSYNSPLHF
TRBD2,TRBJ2-1,many,TRBV15,15,CATSGAGTNDNEQFF
TRBD1,TRBJ2-3,many,TRBV20-1,14,CSARRTGGSDTQYF
-,TRBJ2-2,-,TRBV10-3,14,CAIGSNLNTGELFF
-,TRBJ2-3,many,TRBV6-1,14,CACQRGLRTDTQYF
-,TRBJ2-3,many,TRBV4-1,15,CASSQVRLATDTQYF
TRBD2,TRBJ2-5,once,TRBV20-1,16,CSARGRRGVYQETQYF
-,TRBJ1-5,once,TRBV27,14,CAGRHLGGSQPQHF
TRBD2,TRBJ2-1,few,TRBV2,15,CASSRTSGRRDEQFF
-,TRBJ2-7,-,TRBV6-1,14,CASSRGGGEGEQYF
-,TRBJ2-1,many,TRBV7-6,12,CASSLHRNEQFF
-,TRBJ1-1,few,TRBV5-1,12,CASSPGYTEAFF
TRBD1,TRBJ2-3,many,TRBV4-2,19,CASSQLRGGTGTSPDTQYF
-,TRBJ2-1,-,TRBV19,13,CASSMRENDEQFF
TRBD2,TRBJ2-5,-,TRBV11-2,16,CASSLAASGVQETQYF
-,TRBJ2-3,many,TRBV6-1,13,CASSSPRGDTQYF
-,TRBJ1-5,many,TRBV7-9,17,CASSLVETALDNQPQHF
-,TRBJ2-1,many,TRBV19,18,CASSDQGLREASYNEQFF
-,TRBJ1-5,many,TRBV27,15,CASTSPGRRLHPQHF
TRBD1,TRBJ1-1,many,TRBV7-9,14,CASSQDRGGTEAFF